This T cell receptor beta chain comes out of a study of CD8+ T cells in alopecia areata. In the study overall: Tofacitinib dosing lasted 6 to 18 months, which was then followed by 6 months off drug. Broader study findings: Scalp specimens additionally yield sequences from normal skin's resident alphabeta T cells.

The treatment: oral pan-JAK inhibitor, 5-10 mg twice daily. The V end was cut by 1 base, the J end by 4 bases, with 19 bases between. The V gene's germline CDR1 is SNHLY and CDR2 FYNNEI. The CDR3 loop spans 17 amino acids. cDNA serving as the sequencing template came from extracted, reverse transcribed RNA. Data came from immunoSEQ multiplex PCR; TCRdb stores just in-frame clones and leaves some out. This repertoire shows roughly 200,000 clones, around half found once; its top ten account for roughly a tenth. Details on this clone: The antigen is unknown.

The receptor was derived from a human donor with alopecia areata. The sequencing here drew on CD8+ T cells sorted from blood, taken at week 24, from a patient treated with tofacitinib. This sequence joins TRBV2 and TRBJ1-2; D not resolved. In DNA form, the CDR3 reads TGTGCCAGCAGTGAAGGCCGGCCAGATTCTGGGGTCTATGGCTACACCTTC. Translated, it gives CASSEGRPDSGVYGYTF.